This TCR beta chain came from a study of blood T cells in healthy people across ages. Alongside a J-beta primer mix, a sample-barcoded 5' primer served in a second PCR lasting roughly 6 to 12 cycles. Each CDR3 protein is one row after TCRdb ran MiXCR on the 5' RACE reads. The data contain some 1,500,000 distinct CDR3 sequences, 40% to 45% of them singletons. Germline lookup yields CDR1 MNHNS and CDR2 SASEGT. The V and J ends lost 4 bases and 2 bases respectively, with 10 bases between them. The CDR3 consists of 14 residues. V is TRBV6-1 and J is TRBJ2-3; TRBD1 is a possible D gene (5 bases). The material sequenced was blood. The receptor was isolated from a woman between 18 and 29 years old in good health. CDR3 DNA sequence: TGTGCCAGCAGTGCTAAGGGGCACACAGATACGCAGTATTTT. Translating gives CASSAKGHTDTQYF.